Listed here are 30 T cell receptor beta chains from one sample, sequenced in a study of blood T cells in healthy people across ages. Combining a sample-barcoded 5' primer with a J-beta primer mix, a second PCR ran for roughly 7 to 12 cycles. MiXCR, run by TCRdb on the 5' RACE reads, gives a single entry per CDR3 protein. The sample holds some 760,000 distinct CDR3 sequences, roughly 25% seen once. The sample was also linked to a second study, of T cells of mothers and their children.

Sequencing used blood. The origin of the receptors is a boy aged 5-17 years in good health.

The CDR3 here is CSAKRTGLDEKLFF. The CDR3 DNA reads as TGCAGTGCCAAGAGGACAGGGTTGGATGAAAAACTGTTTTTT. The chain links TRBV20-1 to TRBJ1-4; 8 bases match TRBD1. The CDR3 runs 14 residues. The germline gives CDR1 DFQATT, CDR2 SNEGSKA (reference sequence). The V gene end was trimmed by 6 bases and the J gene end by 6 bases; junction bases not matched to a gene: 9.

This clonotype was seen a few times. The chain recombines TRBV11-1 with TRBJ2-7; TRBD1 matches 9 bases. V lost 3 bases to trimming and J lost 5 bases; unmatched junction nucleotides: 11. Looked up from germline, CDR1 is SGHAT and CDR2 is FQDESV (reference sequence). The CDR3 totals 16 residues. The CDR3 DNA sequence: TGTGCCAGCAGCTTGGGCCCCGGACAGGGGTACGACGAGCAGTACTTC. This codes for CASSLGPGQGYDEQYF.

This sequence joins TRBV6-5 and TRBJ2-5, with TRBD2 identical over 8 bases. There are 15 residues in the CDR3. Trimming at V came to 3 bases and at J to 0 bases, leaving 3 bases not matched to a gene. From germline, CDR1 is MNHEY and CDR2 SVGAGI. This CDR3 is CASSYQRGYQETQYF. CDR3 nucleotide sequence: TGTGCCAGCAGTTATCAGCGGGGGTACCAAGAGACCCAGTACTTC.

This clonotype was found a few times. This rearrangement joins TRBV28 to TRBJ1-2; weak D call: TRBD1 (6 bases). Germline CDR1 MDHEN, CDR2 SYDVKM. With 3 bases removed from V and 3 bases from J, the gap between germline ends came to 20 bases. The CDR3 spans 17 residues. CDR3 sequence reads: CASSFGGIGGQDYGYTF. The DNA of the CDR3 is TGTGCCAGCAGTTTTGGGGGGATTGGGGGGCAGGACTATGGCTACACCTTC.

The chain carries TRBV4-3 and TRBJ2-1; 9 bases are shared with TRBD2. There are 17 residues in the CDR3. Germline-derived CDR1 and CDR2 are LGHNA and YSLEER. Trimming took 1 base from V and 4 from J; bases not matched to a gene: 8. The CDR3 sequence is CASSQAWSSGVYNEQFF. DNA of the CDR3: TGCGCCAGCAGCCAAGCTTGGTCTAGCGGGGTGTACAATGAGCAGTTCTTC.

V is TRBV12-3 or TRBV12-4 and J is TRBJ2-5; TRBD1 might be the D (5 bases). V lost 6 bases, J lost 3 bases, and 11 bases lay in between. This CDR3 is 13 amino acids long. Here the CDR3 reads CASRREQEETQYF. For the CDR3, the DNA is TGTGCCAGCAGACGAGAACAGGAAGAGACCCAGTACTTC.

CDR3 sequence: CSARDWRGRTEAFF. Written as DNA, the CDR3 is TGCAGTGCTAGAGATTGGCGGGGGAGGACTGAAGCTTTCTTT. The chain carries TRBV20-1 and TRBJ1-1; tentatively, D is TRBD1 (5 bases). The CDR3 length is 14 residues. V was cut by 0 bases and J by 5 bases, with 13 bases left in between. The germline gives CDR1 DFQATT, CDR2 SNEGSKA (reference sequence).

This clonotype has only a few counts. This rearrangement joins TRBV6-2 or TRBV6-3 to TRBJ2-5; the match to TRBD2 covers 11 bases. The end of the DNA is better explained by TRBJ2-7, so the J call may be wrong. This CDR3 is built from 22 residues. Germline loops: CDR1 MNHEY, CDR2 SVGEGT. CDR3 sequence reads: CASSYSSNKDYLGLAETYEQYF. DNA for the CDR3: TGTGCCAGCAGTTACTCGAGTAATAAGGATTACTTGGGACTAGCGGAAACCTACGAGCAGTACTTC.

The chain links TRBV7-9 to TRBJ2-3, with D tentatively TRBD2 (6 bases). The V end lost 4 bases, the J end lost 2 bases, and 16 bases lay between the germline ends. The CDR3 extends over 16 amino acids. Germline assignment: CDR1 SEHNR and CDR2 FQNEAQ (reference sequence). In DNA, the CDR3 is TGTGCCAGCAGCTACTGGGGGGACCACTTCACAGATACGCAGTATTTT. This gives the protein CASSYWGDHFTDTQYF.

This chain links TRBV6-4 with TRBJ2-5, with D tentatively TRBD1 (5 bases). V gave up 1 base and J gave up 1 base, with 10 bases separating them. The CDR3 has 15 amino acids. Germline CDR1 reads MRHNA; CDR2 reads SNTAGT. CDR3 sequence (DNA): TGTGCCAGCAGTGACTTCAAGGGGCGCCAAGAGACCCAGTACTTC. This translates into CASSDFKGRQETQYF.

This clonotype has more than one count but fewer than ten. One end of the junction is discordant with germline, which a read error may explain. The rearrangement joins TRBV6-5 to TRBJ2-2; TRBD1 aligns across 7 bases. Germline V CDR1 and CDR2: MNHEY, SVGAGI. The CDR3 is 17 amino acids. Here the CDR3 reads CAGSYTQTGVDTGELFF. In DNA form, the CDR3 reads TGTGCCGGCAGTTACACGCAAACAGGGGTTGACACCGGGGAGCTGTTTTTT.

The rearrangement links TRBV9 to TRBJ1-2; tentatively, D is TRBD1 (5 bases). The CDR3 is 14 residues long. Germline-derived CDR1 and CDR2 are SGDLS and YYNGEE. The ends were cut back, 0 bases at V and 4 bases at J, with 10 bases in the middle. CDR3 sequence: CASSVDGGIYGYTF. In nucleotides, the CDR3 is TGTGCCAGCAGCGTAGACGGGGGAATCTATGGCTACACCTTC.

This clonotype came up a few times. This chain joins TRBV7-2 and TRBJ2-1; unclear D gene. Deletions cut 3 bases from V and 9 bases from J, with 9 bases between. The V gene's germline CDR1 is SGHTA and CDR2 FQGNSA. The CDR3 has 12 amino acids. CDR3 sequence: CASSFRNPEQFF. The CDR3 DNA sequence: TGTGCCAGCAGCTTCCGGAATCCTGAGCAGTTCTTC.

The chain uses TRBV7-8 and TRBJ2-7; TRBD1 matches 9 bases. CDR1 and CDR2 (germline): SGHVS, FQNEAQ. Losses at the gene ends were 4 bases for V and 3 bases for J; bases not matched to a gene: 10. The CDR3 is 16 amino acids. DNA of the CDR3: TGTGCCAGCAGCTGGGGATCGGGACAGGGTTACTACGAGCAGTACTTC. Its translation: CASSWGSGQGYYEQYF.

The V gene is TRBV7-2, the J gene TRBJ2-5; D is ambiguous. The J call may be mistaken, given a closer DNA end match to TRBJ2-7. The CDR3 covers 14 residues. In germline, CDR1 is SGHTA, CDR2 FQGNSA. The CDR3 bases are TGTGCCAGCAGCTTGGTGATAGGGTCCTACGAGCAGTACTTC. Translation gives CASSLVIGSYEQYF.

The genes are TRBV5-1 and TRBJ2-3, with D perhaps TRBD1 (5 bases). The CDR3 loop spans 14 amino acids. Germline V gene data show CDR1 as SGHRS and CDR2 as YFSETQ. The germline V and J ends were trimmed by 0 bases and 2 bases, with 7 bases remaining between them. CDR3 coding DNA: TGCGCCAGCAGCTTGGCGACAGACACAGATACGCAGTATTTT. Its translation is CASSLATDTDTQYF. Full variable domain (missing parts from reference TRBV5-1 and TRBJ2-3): KAGVTQTPRYLIKTRGQQVTLSCSPISGHRSVSWYQQTPGQGLQFLFEYFSETQRNKGNFPGRFSGRQFSNSRSEMNVSTLELGDSALYLCASSLATDTDTQYFGPGTRLTVL.

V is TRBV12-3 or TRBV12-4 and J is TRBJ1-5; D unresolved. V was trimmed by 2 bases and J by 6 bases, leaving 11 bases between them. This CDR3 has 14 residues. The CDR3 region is CASSLRELGQPQHF. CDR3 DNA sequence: TGTGCCAGCAGTTTAAGGGAGCTAGGTCAGCCCCAGCATTTT.

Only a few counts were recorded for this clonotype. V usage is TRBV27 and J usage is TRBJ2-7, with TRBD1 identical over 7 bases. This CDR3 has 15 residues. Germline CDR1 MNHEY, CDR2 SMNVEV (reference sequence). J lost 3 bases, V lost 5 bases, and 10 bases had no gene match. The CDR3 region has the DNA TGTGCCAGCAGTCCCCCGGGACAGATGTTCTACGAGCAGTACTTC. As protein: CASSPPGQMFYEQYF.

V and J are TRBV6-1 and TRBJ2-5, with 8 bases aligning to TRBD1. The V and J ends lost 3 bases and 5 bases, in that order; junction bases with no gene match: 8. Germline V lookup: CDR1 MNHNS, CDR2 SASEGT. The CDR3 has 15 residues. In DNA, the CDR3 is TGTGCCAGCAGTGACCAAACAGGGGGTCTGGAGACCCAGTACTTC. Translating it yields CASSDQTGGLETQYF.

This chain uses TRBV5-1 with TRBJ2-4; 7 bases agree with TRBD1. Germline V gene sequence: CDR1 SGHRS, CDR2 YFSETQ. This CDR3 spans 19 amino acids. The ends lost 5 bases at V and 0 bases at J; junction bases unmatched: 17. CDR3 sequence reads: CASSHVQGPLDGAKNIQYF. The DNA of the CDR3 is TGCGCCAGCAGTCATGTACAGGGGCCTCTGGATGGAGCCAAAAACATTCAGTACTTC.

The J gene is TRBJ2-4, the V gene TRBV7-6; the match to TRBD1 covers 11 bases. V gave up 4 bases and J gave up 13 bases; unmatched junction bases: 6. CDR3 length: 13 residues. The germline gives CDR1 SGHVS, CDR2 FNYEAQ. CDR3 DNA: TGTGCCAGCAGCTCCGGACAGGGGGCGAAGCAGTACTTC. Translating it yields CASSSGQGAKQYF.

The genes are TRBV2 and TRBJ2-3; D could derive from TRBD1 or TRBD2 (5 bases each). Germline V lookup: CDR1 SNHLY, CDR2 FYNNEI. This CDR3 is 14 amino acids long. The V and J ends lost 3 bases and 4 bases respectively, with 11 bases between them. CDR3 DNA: TGTGCCAGCAGTGATGTGGGACCACCAGATACGCAGTATTTT. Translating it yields CASSDVGPPDTQYF.

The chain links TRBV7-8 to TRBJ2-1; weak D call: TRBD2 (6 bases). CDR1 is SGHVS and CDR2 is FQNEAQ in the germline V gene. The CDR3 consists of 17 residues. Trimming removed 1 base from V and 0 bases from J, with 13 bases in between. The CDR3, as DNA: TGTGCCAGCAGCTTAGGTCCCGGCGGGGCCTCCTACAATGAGCAGTTCTTC. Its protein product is CASSLGPGGASYNEQFF. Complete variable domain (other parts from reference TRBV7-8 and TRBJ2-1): GAGVSQSPRYKVAKRGQDVALRCDPISGHVSLFWYQQALGQGPEFLTYFQNEAQLDKSGLPSDRFFAERPEGSVSTLKIQRTQQEDSAVYLCASSLGPGGASYNEQFFGPGTRLTVL.

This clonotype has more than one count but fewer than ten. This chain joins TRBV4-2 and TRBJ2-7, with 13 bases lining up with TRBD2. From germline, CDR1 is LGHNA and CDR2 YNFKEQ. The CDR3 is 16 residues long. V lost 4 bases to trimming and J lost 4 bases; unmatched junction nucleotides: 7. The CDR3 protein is CASSLTGTSGAYEQYF. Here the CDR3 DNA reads TGTGCCAGCAGCCTTACCGGGACTAGCGGGGCTTACGAGCAGTACTTC.

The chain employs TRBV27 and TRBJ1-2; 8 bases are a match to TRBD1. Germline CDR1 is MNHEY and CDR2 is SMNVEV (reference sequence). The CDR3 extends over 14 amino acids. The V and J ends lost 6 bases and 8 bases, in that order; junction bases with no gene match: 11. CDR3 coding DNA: TGTGCCAGCAGAAAAACCGGGACAGGCTACGGCTACACCTTC. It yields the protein CASRKTGTGYGYTF.

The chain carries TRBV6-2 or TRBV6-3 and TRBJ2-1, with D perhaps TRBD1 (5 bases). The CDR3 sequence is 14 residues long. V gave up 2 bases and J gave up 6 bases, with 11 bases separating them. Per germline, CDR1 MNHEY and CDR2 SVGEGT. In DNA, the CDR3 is TGTGCCAGCAGTTACGTGCAGGGTTCCAATGAGCAGTTCTTC. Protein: CASSYVQGSNEQFF.

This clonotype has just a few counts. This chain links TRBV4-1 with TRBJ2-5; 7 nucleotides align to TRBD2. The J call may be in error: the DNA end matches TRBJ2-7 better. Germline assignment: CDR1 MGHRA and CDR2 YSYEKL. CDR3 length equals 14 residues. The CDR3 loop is CASSQERGEYEQYF. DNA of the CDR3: TGCGCCAGCAGCCAAGAACGGGGGGAGTACGAGCAGTACTTC.

The CDR3 spells CASSSIHGGEQFF. The CDR3 bases are TGTGCCAGCAGCTCCATCCATGGTGGTGAGCAGTTCTTC. The chain carries TRBV11-3 and TRBJ2-1; D uncertain. The CDR3 totals 13 residues. The germline gives CDR1 SGHNT, CDR2 YENEEA. V was trimmed by 4 bases and J by 9 bases, leaving 13 bases between them.

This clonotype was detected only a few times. The CDR3 DNA reads TGTGCCAGCAGCCTCCGGGCCGCCCCGGCCATCGAGCAGTTCTTC. It codes for CASSLRAAPAIEQFF. The V and J genes are TRBV7-2 and TRBJ2-1; no clear D gene. This CDR3 is built from 15 residues. Per germline, CDR1 SGHTA and CDR2 FQGNSA. Trimming removed 5 bases from V and 10 bases from J, with 21 bases in between.

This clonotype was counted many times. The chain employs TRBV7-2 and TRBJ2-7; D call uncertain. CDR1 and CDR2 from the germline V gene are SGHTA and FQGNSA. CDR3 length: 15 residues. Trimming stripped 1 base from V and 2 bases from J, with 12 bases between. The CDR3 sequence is CASSLVRKRTYEQYF. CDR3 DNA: TGTGCCAGCAGCTTAGTGAGAAAACGTACCTACGAGCAGTACTTC.